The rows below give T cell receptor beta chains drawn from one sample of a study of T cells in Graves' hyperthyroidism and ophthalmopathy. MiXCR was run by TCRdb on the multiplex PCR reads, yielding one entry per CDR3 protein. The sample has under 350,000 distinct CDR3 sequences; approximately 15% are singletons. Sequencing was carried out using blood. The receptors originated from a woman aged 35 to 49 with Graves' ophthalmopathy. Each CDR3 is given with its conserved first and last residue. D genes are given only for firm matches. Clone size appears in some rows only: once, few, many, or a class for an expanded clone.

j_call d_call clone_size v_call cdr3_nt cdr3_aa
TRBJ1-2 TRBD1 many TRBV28 TGTGCCAGCAGTTTAGCAGGGGGCGGCGGCTACACCTTC CASSLAGGGGYTF
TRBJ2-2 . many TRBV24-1 TGTGCCACCAGTGTGCCGCCCTACGGGGAGCTGTTTTTT CATSVPPYGELFF
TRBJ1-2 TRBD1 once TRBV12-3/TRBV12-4 TGTGCCAGCAGCTCCCGGGACAGGGATGTCGATGGCTACACCTTC CASSSRDRDVDGYTF
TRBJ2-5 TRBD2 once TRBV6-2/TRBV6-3 TGTGCCAGCCTCGAATGGGCGGGAGAGGGAGGAGAGACCCAGTACTTC CASLEWAGEGGETQYF
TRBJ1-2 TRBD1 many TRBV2 TGTGCCAGCAGTGTGCGACAGGGAGGCTACACCTTC CASSVRQGGYTF
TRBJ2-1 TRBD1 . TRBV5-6 TGTGCCAGCAGCTTTACAGGGACAGGGATATACAATGAGCAGTTCTTC CASSFTGTGIYNEQFF
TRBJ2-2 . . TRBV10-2 TGCGCCAGCAGTGAGTCTGTAGTCACCGGGGAGCTGTTTTTT CASSESVVTGELFF
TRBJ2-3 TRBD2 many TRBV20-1 TGCAGTGCTAGAGATCAACGCGGGAGGGCCCCAGATACGCAGTATTTT CSARDQRGRAPDTQYF
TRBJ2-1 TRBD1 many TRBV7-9 TGTGCCAGCAGTTTCGACAGGGGGCCCGACAATGAGCAGTTCTTC CASSFDRGPDNEQFF
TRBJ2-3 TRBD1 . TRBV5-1 TGCGCCAGCAGTGGACAGGGGGTATCAGATACGCAGTATTTT CASSGQGVSDTQYF
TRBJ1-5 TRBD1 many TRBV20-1 TGCAGTGCTATTATAGGGACAGATAGCAATCAGCCCCAGCATTTT CSAIIGTDSNQPQHF
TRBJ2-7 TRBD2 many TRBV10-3 TGTGCCATCAGGACTAGCGTAAGCTCCTACGAGCAGTACTTC CAIRTSVSSYEQYF